This TCR beta chain stems from a study of spatial heterogeneity in lung cancer. Study-wide findings and caveats: Ubiquitous expanded tumor TCRs were observed in blood more at resection than follow-up.

The CDR3 is 16 amino acids. J gave up 0 bases and V 6 bases, and 6 bases lay outside the gene matches. Germline V lookup: CDR1 SGHNT, CDR2 YENEEA. MiXCR, run by TCRdb on the 5' RACE reads, gives a single entry per CDR3 protein. The profile shows 40,000 to 45,000 distinct CDR3 sequences, around 15% of them singletons. This clonotype has a count of ten or more. Its antigen is unknown. Time point described: sample taken at primary tumor resection. Unsorted tumor, nontumor lung tissue or cryopreserved PBMC supplied the whole RNA. The chain couples TRBV11-3 to TRBJ2-4, with 9 positions matching TRBD2. The TCR originated in a male donor with early-stage non-small cell lung cancer. The input for sequencing was PBMCs, taken at surgery. The CDR3 nucleotides are TGTGCCAGCAGTCTCACTAGCGGGCCAGCCAAAAACATTCAGTACTTC. This sequence encodes CASSLTSGPAKNIQYF.